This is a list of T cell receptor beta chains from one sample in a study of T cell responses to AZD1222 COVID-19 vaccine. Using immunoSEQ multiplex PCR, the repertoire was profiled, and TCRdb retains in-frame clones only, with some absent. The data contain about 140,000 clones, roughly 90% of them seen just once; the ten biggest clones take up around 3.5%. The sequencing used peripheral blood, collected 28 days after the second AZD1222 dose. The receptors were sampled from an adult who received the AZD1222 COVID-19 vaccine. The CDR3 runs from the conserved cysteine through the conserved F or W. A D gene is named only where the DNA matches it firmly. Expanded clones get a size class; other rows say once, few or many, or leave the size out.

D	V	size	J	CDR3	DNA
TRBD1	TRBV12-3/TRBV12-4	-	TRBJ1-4	CASRLTGKLFF	TGTGCCAGCAGGCTGACAGGGAAACTGTTTTTT
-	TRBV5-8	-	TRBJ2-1	CASSLGWLVKRSVYNEQFF	TGTGCCAGCAGCTTGGGTTGGCTAGTAAAGCGATCCGTCTACAATGAGCAGTTCTTC
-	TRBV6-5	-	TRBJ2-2	CASRDQGSDGELFF	TGTGCCAGCAGAGACCAGGGTTCTGACGGGGAGCTGTTTTTT
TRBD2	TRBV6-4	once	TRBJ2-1	CASSDTAGGYGEQFF	TGTGCCAGCAGTGATACGGCGGGAGGGTATGGTGAGCAGTTCTTC
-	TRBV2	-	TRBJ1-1	CASSEATENTEAFF	TGTGCCAGCAGTGAAGCGACAGAGAACACTGAAGCTTTCTTT
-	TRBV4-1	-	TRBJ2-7	CASSQTQGGTKEQYF	TGCGCCAGCAGCCAAACACAGGGGGGGACGAAAGAGCAGTACTTC
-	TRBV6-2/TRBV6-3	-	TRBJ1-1	CASSYTGTMTEAFF	TGTGCCAGCAGTTACACCGGGACAATGACTGAAGCTTTCTTT
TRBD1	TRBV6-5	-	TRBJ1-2	CASSRTTGGGGYTF	TGTGCCAGCAGCCGTACTACAGGGGGCGGGGGCTACACCTTC
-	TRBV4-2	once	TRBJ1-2	CASSPTGYNGYTF	TGTGCCAGCAGCCCAACAGGGTATAATGGCTACACCTTC
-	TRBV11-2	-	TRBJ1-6	CASSLVHPGDNSPLHF	TGTGCCAGCAGCTTAGTTCATCCAGGGGATAATTCACCCCTCCACTTT
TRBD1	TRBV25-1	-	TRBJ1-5	CAIFAGTGHNQPQHF	TGTGCCATATTTGCGGGGACAGGGCACAATCAGCCCCAGCATTTT
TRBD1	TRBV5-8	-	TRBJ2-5	CASSSGTVQETQYF	TGTGCCAGCAGCTCGGGGACAGTACAAGAGACCCAGTACTTC
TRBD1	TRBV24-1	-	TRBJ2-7	CATSDPDRGSYEQYF	TGTGCCACCAGTGATCCGGACAGGGGGTCCTACGAGCAGTACTTC
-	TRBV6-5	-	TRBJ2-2	CASSYITGELFF	TGTGCCAGCAGTTATATCACCGGGGAGCTGTTTTTT
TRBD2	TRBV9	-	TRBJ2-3	CASSVGVSGRLSTQYF	TGTGCCAGCAGCGTAGGGGTCAGCGGGAGGTTGAGTACGCAGTATTTT
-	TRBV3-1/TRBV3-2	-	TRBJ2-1	CASSQVLARGRGNEQFF	TGTGCCAGCAGCCAAGTCCTAGCGAGAGGCCGAGGGAATGAGCAGTTCTTC
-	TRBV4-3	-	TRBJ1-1	CASSPGLLTGEAFF	TGCGCCAGCAGCCCAGGCTTACTCACAGGGGAAGCTTTCTTT
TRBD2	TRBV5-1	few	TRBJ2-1	CASSSRGPSGSHEQFF	TGCGCCAGCAGCTCCCGGGGGCCTAGCGGGAGCCATGAGCAGTTCTTC
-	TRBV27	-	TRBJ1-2	CASSLQGTGGYTF	TGTGCCAGCAGTTTACAAGGAACGGGGGGCTACACCTTC
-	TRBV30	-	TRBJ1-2	CAWSVTQGYGYTF	TGTGCCTGGAGTGTAACCCAGGGCTATGGCTACACCTTC
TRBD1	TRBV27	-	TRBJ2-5	CASSSGQGPETQYF	TGTGCCAGCAGTTCTGGACAGGGTCCAGAGACCCAGTACTTC
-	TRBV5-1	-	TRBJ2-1	CASTREVSYNEQFF	TGCGCCAGCACCAGGGAGGTCTCCTACAATGAGCAGTTCTTC
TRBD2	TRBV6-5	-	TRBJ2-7	CASKVAGVPSYEQYF	TGTGCCAGCAAAGTAGCGGGAGTACCGTCCTACGAGCAGTACTTC
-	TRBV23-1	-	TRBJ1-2	CASSQCGRNYGYTF	TGCGCCAGCAGTCAATGCGGGAGAAACTATGGCTACACCTTC
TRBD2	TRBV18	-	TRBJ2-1	CASSHGGRVNEQFF	TGTGCCAGCTCACATGGAGGGAGGGTAAATGAGCAGTTCTTC
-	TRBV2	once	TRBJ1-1	CAGWDLRNTEAFF	TGTGCCGGTTGGGACCTGAGAAACACTGAAGCTTTCTTT
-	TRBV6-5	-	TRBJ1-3	CASSYSIVSGNTIYF	TGTGCCAGCAGTTACTCGATAGTCTCTGGAAACACCATATATTTT
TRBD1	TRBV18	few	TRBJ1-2	CASSADRGATYGYTF	TGTGCCAGCTCAGCGGACAGGGGCGCCACCTATGGCTACACCTTC
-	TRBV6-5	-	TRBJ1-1	CASSYRATGKGTEAFF	TGTGCCAGCAGTTATAGGGCTACGGGGAAGGGGACTGAAGCTTTCTTT
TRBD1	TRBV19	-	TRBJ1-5	CASGGTGGYQPQHF	TGTGCCAGTGGGGGGACAGGGGGCTATCAGCCCCAGCATTTT
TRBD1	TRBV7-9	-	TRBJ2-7	CASSPRQGAYSYEQYF	TGTGCCAGCAGCCCCAGACAGGGGGCGTACTCCTACGAGCAGTACTTC
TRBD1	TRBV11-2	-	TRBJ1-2	CASSMGQSFNYGYTF	TGTGCCAGCAGCATGGGACAGAGTTTTAACTATGGCTACACCTTC
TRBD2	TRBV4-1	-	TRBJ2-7	CASSQELAGFTYEQYF	TGCGCCAGCAGCCAAGAACTAGCGGGGTTTACCTACGAGCAGTACTTC
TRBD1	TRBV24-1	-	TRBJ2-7	CATSDRTGEEQYF	TGTGCCACCAGTGATCGGACAGGAGAAGAGCAGTACTTC
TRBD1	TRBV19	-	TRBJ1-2	CASSMGRGSLQPGYTF	TGTGCCAGTAGTATGGGCAGGGGGTCGCTGCAGCCTGGCTACACCTTC
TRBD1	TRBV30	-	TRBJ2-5	CAWSPGQQETQYF	TGTGCCTGGAGTCCGGGACAGCAAGAGACCCAGTACTTC
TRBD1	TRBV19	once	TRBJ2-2	CASSTGQGPAGELFF	TGTGCCAGTAGTACGGGACAGGGACCGGCCGGGGAGCTGTTTTTT
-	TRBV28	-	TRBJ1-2	CASRWDVANYGYTF	TGTGCCAGCAGATGGGACGTCGCTAACTATGGCTACACCTTC
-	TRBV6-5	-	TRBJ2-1	CASSYTQGHENEQFF	TGTGCCAGCAGTTACACACAGGGTCACGAGAATGAGCAGTTCTTC
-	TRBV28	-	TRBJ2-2	CASSPRVGVANTGELFF	TGTGCCAGCAGCCCCCGCGTGGGGGTCGCGAACACCGGGGAGCTGTTTTTT
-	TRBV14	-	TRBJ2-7	CASSQLQPDEREQYF	TGTGCCAGCAGCCAGTTACAGCCCGACGAGAGAGAGCAGTACTTC
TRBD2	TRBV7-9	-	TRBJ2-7	CASSSPGAGVVYEQYF	TGTGCCAGCAGCTCCCCGGGAGCGGGGGTGGTCTACGAGCAGTACTTC
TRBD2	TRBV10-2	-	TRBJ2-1	CASRLAGADEQFF	TGCGCCAGCAGGCTAGCGGGAGCCGATGAGCAGTTCTTC
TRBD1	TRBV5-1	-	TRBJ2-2	CASSRAGTGNGANTGELFF	TGCGCCAGCAGCCGGGCCGGGACAGGGAACGGGGCGAACACCGGGGAGCTGTTTTTT
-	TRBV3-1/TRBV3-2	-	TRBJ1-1	CASSQVTNTEAFF	TGTGCCAGCAGCCAAGTAACGAACACTGAAGCTTTCTTT
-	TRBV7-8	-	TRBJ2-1	CASSKTDSGTTYNEQFF	TGTGCCAGCAGCAAGACGGACAGCGGGACGACTTACAATGAGCAGTTCTTC
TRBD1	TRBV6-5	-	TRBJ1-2	CASSSGQGNYGYTF	TGTGCCAGCAGCTCGGGACAGGGGAATTATGGCTACACCTTC
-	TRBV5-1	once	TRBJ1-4	CASSVGVGEKLFF	TGCGCCAGCAGCGTGGGGGTGGGTGAAAAACTGTTTTTT